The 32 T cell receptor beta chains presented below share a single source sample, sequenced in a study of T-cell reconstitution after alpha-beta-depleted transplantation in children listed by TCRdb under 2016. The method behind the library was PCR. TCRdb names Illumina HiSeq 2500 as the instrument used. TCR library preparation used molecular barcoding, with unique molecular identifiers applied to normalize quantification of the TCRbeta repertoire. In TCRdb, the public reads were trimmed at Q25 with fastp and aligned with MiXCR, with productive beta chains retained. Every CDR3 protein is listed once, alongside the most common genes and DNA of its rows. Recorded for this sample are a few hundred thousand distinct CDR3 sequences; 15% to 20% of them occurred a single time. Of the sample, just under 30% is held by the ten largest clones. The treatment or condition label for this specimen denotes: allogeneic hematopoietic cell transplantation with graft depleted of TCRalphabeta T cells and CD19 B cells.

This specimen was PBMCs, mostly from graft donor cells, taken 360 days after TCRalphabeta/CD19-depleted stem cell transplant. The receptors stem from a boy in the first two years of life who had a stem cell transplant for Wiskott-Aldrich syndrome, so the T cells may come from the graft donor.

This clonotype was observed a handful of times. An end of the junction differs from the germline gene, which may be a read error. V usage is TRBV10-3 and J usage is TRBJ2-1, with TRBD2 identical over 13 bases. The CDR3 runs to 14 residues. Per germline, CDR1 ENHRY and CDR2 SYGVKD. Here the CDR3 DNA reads TGTGCCACCCAAGCGGGACTAGCGGGGAATGGGCAGTTCTTC. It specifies CATQAGLAGNGQFF.

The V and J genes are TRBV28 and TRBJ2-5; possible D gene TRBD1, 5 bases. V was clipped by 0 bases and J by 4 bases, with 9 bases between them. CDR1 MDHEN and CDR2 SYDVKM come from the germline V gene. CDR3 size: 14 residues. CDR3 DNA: TGTGCCAGCAGTTTATGGGGTAGGGGAGAGACCCAGTACTTC. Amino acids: CASSLWGRGETQYF. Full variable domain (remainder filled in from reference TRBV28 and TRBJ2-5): DVKVTQSSRYLVKRTGEKVFLECVQDMDHENMFWYRQDPGLGLRLIYFSYDVKMKEKGDIPEGYSVSREKKERFSLILESASTNQTSMYLCASSLWGRGETQYFGPGTRLLVL.

The CDR3 nucleotides are TGTGCCAGCAGCCGGGGTACGATGAATGAGCAGTTCTTC. Protein sequence: CASSRGTMNEQFF. The chain links TRBV6-6 to TRBJ2-1; D perhaps matches TRBD2 (5 bases). Per germline, CDR1 MNHNY and CDR2 SVGAGI (reference sequence). This CDR3 is 13 amino acids long. The V and J ends lost 6 bases and 7 bases respectively, with 13 bases between them.

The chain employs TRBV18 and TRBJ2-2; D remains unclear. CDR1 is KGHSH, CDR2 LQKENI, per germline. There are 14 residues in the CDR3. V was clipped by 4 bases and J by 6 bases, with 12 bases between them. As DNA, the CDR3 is TGTGCCAGCTCACGCAATCGGGTTCCCGGGGAGCTGTTTTTT. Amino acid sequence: CASSRNRVPGELFF.

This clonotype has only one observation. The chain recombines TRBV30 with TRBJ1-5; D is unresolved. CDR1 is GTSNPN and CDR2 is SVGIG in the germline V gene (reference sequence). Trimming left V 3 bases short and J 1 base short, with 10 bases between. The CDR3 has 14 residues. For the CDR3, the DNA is TGTGCCTGGAGCCACGACATAAGCAATCAGCCCCAGCATTTT. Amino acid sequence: CAWSHDISNQPQHF.

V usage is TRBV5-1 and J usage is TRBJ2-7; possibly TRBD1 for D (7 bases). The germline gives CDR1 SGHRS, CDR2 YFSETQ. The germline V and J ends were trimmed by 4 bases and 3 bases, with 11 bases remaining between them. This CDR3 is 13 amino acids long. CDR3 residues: CASSAGQLYEQYF. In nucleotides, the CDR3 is TGCGCCAGCAGCGCGGGACAGCTCTACGAGCAGTACTTC. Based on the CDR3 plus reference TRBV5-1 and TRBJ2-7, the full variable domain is KAGVTQTPRYLIKTRGQQVTLSCSPISGHRSVSWYQQTPGQGLQFLFEYFSETQRNKGNFPGRFSGRQFSNSRSEMNVSTLELGDSALYLCASSAGQLYEQYFGPGTRLTVT.

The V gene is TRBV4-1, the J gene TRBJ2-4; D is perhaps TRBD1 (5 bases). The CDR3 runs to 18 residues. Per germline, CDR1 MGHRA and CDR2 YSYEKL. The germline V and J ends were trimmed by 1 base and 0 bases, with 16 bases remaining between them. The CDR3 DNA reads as TGCGCCAGCAGCCAAGTCCATCGACAGACCATAGCCAAAAACATTCAGTACTTC. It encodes CASSQVHRQTIAKNIQYF.

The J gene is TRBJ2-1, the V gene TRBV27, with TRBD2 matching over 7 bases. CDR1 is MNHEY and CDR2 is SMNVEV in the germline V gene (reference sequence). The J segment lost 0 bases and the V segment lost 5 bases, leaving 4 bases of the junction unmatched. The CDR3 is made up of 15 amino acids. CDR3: CASSASGRSYNEQFF. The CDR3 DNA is TGTGCCAGCAGTGCTAGCGGACGCTCCTACAATGAGCAGTTCTTC.

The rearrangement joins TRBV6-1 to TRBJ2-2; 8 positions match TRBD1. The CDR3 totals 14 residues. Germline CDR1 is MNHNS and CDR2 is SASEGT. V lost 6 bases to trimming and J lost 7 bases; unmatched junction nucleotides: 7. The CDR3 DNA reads TGTGCCAGCAGAAGACAGGGGAGAGACGGGGAGCTGTTTTTT. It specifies CASRRQGRDGELFF.

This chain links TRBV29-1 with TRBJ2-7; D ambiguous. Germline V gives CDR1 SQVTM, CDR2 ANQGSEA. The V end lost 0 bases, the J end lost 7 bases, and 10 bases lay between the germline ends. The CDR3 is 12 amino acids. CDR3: CSVEDLSREQYF. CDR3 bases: TGCAGCGTTGAAGATCTCTCTAGGGAGCAGTACTTC.

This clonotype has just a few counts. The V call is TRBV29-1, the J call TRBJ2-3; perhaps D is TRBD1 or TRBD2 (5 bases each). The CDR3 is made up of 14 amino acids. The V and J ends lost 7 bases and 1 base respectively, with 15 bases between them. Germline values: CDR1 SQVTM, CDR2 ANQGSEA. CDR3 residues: CSALVRGGTDTQYF. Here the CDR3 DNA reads TGCAGCGCCCTTGTGAGGGGCGGCACAGATACGCAGTATTTT.

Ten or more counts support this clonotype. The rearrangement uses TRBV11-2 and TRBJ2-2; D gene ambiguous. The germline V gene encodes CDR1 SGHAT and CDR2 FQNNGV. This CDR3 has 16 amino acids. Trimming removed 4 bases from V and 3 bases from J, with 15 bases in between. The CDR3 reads CASSSLGFGYTGELFF. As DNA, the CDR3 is TGTGCCAGCAGCTCCCTAGGATTCGGCTACACCGGGGAGCTGTTTTTT.

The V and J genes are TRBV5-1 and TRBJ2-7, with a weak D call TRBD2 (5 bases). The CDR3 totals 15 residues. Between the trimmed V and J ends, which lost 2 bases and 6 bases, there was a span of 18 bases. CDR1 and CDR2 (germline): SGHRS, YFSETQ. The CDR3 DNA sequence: TGCGCCAGCAGCTTCACCCTGGGAGTAGACGGCGAGCAGTACTTC. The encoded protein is CASSFTLGVDGEQYF.

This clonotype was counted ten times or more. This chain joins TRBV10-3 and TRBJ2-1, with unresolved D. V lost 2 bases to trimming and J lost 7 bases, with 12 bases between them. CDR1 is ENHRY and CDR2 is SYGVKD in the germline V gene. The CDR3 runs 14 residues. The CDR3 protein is CAISENPTLNEQFF. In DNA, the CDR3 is TGTGCCATCAGTGAGAACCCTACCCTAAATGAGCAGTTCTTC.

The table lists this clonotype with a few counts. The CDR3 nucleotides read TGTGCCAGCAGTTTAGACCCCCTTTTCTCTAGCGTGAGGAAGACCGGGGAGCTGTTTTTT. Its protein is CASSLDPLFSSVRKTGELFF. The chain has TRBV12-3 or TRBV12-4 and TRBJ2-2, with TRBD2 as a possible D gene (6 bases). V lost 1 base and J lost 5, with 26 bases in between. The CDR3 runs to 20 residues.

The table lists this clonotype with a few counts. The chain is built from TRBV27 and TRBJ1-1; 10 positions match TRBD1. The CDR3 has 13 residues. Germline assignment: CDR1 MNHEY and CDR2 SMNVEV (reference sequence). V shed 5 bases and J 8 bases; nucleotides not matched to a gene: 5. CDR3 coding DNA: TGTGCCAGCAGTAAGGGACAGGGGTTGGAAGCTTTCTTT. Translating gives CASSKGQGLEAFF.

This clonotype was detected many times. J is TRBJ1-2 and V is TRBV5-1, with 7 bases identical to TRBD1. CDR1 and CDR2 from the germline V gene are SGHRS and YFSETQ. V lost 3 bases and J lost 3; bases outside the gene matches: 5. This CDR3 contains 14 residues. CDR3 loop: CASSSRGFDYGYTF. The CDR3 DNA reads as TGCGCCAGCAGCTCCAGGGGGTTCGACTATGGCTACACCTTC.

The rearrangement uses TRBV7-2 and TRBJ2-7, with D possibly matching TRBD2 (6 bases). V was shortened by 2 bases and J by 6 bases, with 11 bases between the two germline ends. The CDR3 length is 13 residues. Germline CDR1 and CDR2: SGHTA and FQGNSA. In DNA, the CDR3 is TGTGCCAGCAGCTTATCTACCGGGAGCGAGCAGTACTTC. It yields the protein CASSLSTGSEQYF.

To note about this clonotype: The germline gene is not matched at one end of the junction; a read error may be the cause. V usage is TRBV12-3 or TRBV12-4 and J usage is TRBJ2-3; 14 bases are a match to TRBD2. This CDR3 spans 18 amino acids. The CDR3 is CAISLKQGLAGVTDTQYF. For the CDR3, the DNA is TGTGCCATCAGTTTGAAGCAGGGACTAGCGGGGGTCACAGATACGCAGTATTTT.

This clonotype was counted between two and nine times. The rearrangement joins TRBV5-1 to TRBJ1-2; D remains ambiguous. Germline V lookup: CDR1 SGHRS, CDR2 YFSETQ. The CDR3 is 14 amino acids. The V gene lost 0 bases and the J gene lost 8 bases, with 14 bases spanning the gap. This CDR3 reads CASSLEAAPGGYTF. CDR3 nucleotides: TGCGCCAGCAGCTTGGAGGCAGCGCCTGGGGGCTACACCTTC. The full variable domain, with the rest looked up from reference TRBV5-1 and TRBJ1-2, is KAGVTQTPRYLIKTRGQQVTLSCSPISGHRSVSWYQQTPGQGLQFLFEYFSETQRNKGNFPGRFSGRQFSNSRSEMNVSTLELGDSALYLCASSLEAAPGGYTFGSGTRLTVV.

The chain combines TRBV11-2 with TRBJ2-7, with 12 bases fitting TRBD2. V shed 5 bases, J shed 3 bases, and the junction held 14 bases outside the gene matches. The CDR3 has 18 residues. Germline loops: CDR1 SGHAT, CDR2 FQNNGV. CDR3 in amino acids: CASSLSALGLAGLYEQYF. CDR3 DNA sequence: TGTGCCAGCAGCCTTTCGGCATTGGGACTAGCGGGTCTCTACGAGCAGTACTTC.

In DNA form, the CDR3 reads TGCGCCAGCAGCCCCGACCCCAGCGGGATCGCCTACAATGAGCAGTTCTTC. Protein sequence: CASSPDPSGIAYNEQFF. V usage is TRBV4-3 and J usage is TRBJ2-1; TRBD2 matches at 7 bases. The CDR3 covers 17 residues. With V trimmed by 4 bases and J by 2 bases, 11 bases remained unmatched. Germline CDR1 reads LGHNA; CDR2 reads YSLEER.

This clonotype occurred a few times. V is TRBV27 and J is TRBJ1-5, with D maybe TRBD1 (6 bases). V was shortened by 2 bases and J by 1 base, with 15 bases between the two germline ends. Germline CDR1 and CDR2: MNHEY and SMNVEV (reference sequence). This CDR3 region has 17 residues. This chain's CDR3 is CASSLRGGQLSNQPQHF. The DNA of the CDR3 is TGTGCCAGCAGTTTAAGGGGGGGGCAGCTAAGCAATCAGCCCCAGCATTTT.

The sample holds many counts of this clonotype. The CDR3 DNA sequence: TGTGCCAGCAGTGTAGGGGGCCTATCCTACGAGCAGTACTTC. Amino acids: CASSVGGLSYEQYF. V is TRBV25-1 and J is TRBJ2-7, with 7 bases identical to TRBD1. Trimming took 4 bases from V and 1 from J; bases not matched to a gene: 4. The CDR3 totals 14 residues. CDR1 MGHDK and CDR2 SYGVNS come from the germline V gene.

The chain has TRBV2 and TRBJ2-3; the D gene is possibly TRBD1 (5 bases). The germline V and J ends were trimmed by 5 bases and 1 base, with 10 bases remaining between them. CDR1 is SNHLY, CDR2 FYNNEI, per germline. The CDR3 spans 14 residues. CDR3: CASSRTSRTDTQYF. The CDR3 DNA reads TGTGCCAGCAGTCGGACAAGCCGCACAGATACGCAGTATTTT.

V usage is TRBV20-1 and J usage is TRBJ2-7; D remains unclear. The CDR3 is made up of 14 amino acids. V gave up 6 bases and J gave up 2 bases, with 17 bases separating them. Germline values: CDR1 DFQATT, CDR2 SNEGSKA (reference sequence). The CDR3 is CSALDVRRTYEQYF. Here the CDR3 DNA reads TGCAGTGCGTTGGACGTCAGGCGCACCTACGAGCAGTACTTC.

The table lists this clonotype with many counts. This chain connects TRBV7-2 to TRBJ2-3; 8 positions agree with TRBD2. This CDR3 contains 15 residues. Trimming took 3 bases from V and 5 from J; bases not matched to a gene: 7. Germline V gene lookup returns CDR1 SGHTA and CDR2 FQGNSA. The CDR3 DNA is TGTGCCAGCAGCTTTTGGGTCGCGGGAGGAGATACGCAGTATTTT. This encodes CASSFWVAGGDTQYF.

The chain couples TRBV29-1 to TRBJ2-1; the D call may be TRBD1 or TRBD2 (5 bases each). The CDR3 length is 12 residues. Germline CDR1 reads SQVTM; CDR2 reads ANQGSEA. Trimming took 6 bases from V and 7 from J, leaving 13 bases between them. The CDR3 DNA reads TGCAGCGTGCCCGGGACGTGGAATGAGCAGTTCTTC. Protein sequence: CSVPGTWNEQFF.

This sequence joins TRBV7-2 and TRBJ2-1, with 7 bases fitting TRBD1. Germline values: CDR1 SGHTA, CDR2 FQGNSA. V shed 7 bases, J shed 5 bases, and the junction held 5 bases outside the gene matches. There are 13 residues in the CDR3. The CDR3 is CASTLTGHNEQFF. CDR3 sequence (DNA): TGTGCCAGCACCTTGACAGGGCACAATGAGCAGTTCTTC. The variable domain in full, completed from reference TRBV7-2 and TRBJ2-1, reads GAGVSQSPSNKVTEKGKDVELRCDPISGHTALYWYRQSLGQGLEFLIYFQGNSAPDKSGLPSDRFSAERTGGSVSTLTIQRTQQEDSAVYLCASTLTGHNEQFFGPGTRLTVL.

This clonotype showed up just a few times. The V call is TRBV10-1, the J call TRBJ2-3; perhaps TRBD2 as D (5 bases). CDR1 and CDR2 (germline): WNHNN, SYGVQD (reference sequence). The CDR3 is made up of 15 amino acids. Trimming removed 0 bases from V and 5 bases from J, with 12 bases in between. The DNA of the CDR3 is TGCGCCAGCAGTGAGTCCGGGGTAGGCGGAGATACGCAGTATTTT. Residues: CASSESGVGGDTQYF.

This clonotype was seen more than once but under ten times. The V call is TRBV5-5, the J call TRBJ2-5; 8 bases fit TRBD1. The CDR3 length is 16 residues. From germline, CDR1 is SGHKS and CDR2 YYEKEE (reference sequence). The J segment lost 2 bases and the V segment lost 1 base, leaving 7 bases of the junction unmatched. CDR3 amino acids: CASSLWVWDRQETQYF. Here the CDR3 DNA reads TGTGCCAGCAGCTTGTGGGTCTGGGACAGGCAAGAGACCCAGTACTTC.

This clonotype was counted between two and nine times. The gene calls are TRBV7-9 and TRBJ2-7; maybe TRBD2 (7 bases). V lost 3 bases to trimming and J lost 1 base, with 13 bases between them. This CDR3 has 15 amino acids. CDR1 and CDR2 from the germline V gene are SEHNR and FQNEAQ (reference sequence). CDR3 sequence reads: CASSFAGASSYEQYF. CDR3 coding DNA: TGTGCCAGCAGCTTTGCGGGGGCATCTTCCTACGAGCAGTACTTC. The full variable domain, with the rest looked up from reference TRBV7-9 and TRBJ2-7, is DTGVSQNPRHKITKRGQNVTFRCDPISEHNRLYWYRQTLGQGPEFLTYFQNEAQLEKSRLLSDRFSAERPKGSFSTLEIQRTEQGDSAMYLCASSFAGASSYEQYFGPGTRLTVT.